The rows below give T cell receptor beta chains drawn from one sample of a study of T-cell reconstitution after alpha-beta-depleted transplantation in children. MiXCR was run by TCRdb on the PCR reads, yielding one entry per CDR3 protein. Here the sample spans fewer than 400,000 distinct CDR3 sequences, approximately 20% being singletons. The material was PBMCs, mostly from graft donor cells, obtained 180 days after TCRalphabeta/CD19-depleted stem cell transplant. These receptor sequences come from a male patient between 5 and 17 years old who had a stem cell transplant for acute lymphoblastic leukemia, so the T cells may come from the graft donor. CDR3s include the opening cysteine and the closing phenylalanine or tryptophan. A D gene is named only where the DNA matches it firmly. Clone size is shown for a subset of rows, as once, few, many or a class of expanded clone.

V gene,J gene,D gene,clone size,CDR3 protein,CDR3 DNA
TRBV7-6,TRBJ2-4,TRBD2,few,CASSLGSGGRTKNIQYF,TGTGCCAGCAGCTTAGGGTCGGGGGGGAGGACCAAAAACATTCAGTACTTC
TRBV5-1,TRBJ1-1,-,-,CASSLVQGYTEAFF,TGCGCCAGCAGCTTGGTGCAGGGGTACACTGAAGCTTTCTTT
TRBV27,TRBJ2-5,TRBD2,few,CASNLQGTTSGRAGETQYF,TGTGCCAGCAATCTACAGGGCACCACTAGCGGGAGGGCCGGTGAGACCCAGTACTTC
TRBV4-1,TRBJ1-5,TRBD1,few,CASSQTRGTGGQPQHF,TGCGCCAGCAGCCAAACACGGGGGACAGGTGGTCAGCCCCAGCATTTT
TRBV12-3/TRBV12-4,TRBJ2-1,TRBD2,-,CASSSTSGSDNEQFF,TGTGCCAGCAGCTCAACTAGCGGGAGCGACAATGAGCAGTTCTTC
TRBV7-9,TRBJ2-3,-,-,CASSLPTSTQYF,TGTGCCAGCAGCTTACCGACGAGTACGCAGTATTTT
TRBV3-1,TRBJ2-6,TRBD1,-,CASSQVPPSDRRTGANVLTF,TGTGCCAGCAGCCAAGTTCCGCCTTCGGACAGGAGAACTGGGGCCAACGTCCTGACTTTC
TRBV12-3/TRBV12-4,TRBJ1-6,TRBD1,-,CASSLSDRGSPLHF,TGTGCCAGCAGTCTATCGGACAGGGGTTCACCCCTCCACTTT
TRBV5-1,TRBJ2-7,-,few,CASSPIRGNNYEQYF,TGCGCCAGCAGCCCTATTAGGGGGAATAACTACGAGCAGTACTTC
TRBV12-3/TRBV12-4,TRBJ2-1,TRBD1,few,CASSSRQTGGYNEQFF,TGTGCCAGCAGTTCTAGGCAGACAGGGGGCTACAATGAGCAGTTCTTC
TRBV15,TRBJ2-4,-,few,CATSRDPRDLAKNIQYF,TGTGCCACCAGCAGAGATCCCAGAGACCTAGCCAAAAACATTCAGTACTTC
TRBV10-3,TRBJ2-2,TRBD2,few,CAISDPWGLAGARLDTGELFF,TGTGCCATCAGTGACCCGTGGGGACTAGCGGGAGCGCGATTAGACACCGGGGAGCTGTTTTTT
TRBV7-9,TRBJ2-1,-,-,CASSSSDSHNEQFF,TGTGCCAGCAGCTCCTCGGACTCGCACAATGAGCAGTTCTTC
TRBV5-1,TRBJ1-5,TRBD1,many,CASSPGQGGNQPQHF,TGCGCCAGCAGCCCGGGACAGGGAGGCAATCAGCCCCAGCATTTT
TRBV5-1,TRBJ2-1,TRBD2,few,CASSPGLAGGPRQFF,TGCGCCAGCAGCCCCGGACTAGCGGGAGGTCCCCGTCAGTTCTTC
TRBV18,TRBJ2-7,-,-,CASSPLSLAPFSSYDQYF,TGTGCCAGCTCACCACTATCCCTAGCGCCTTTTAGCTCCTACGATCAGTACTTC
TRBV7-9,TRBJ1-6,-,-,CASTRQSSYNSPLHF,TGTGCCAGTACCCGACAGAGCTCCTATAATTCACCCCTCCACTTT
TRBV20-1,TRBJ2-1,-,-,CSSPGSGNNEQFF,TGCAGCAGCCCAGGAAGCGGTAACAATGAGCAGTTCTTC
TRBV7-2,TRBJ2-2,-,few,CASSPRGVGTGELFF,TGTGCCAGCAGCCCCAGGGGGGTAGGGACCGGGGAGCTGTTTTTT
TRBV20-1,TRBJ1-1,-,few,CSATGGYTMNTEAFF,TGCAGTGCCACGGGCGGTTATACTATGAACACTGAAGCTTTCTTT
TRBV20-1,TRBJ2-7,TRBD2,-,CSARSPSGNYEQYF,TGCAGTGCTAGATCCCCTAGCGGGAATTACGAGCAGTACTTC